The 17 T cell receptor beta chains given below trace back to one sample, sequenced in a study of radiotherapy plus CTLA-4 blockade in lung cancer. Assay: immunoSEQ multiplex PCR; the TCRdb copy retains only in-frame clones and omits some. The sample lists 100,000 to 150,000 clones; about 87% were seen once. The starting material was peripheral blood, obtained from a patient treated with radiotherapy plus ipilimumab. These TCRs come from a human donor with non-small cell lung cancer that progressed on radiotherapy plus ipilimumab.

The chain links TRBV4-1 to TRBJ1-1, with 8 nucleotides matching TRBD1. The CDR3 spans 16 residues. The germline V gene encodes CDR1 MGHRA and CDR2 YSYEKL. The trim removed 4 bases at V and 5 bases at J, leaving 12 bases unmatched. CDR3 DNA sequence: TGCGCCAGCAGCCCCCGAAGGTGGACAGGGAAAACTGAAGCTTTCTTT. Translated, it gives CASSPRRWTGKTEAFF.

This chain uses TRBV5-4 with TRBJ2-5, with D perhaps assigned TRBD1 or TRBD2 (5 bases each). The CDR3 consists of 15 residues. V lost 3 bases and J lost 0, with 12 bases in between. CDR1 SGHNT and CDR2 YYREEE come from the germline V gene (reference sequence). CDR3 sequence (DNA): TGTGCCAGCAGCTCCCCTGGGGGAGACCAAGAGACCCAGTACTTC. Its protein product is CASSSPGGDQETQYF. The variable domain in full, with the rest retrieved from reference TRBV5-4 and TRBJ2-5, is ETGVTQSPTHLIKTRGQQVTLRCSSQSGHNTVSWYQQALGQGPQFIFQYYREEENGRGNFPPRFSGLQFPNYSSELNVNALELDDSALYLCASSSPGGDQETQYFGPGTRLLVL.

CDR3 nucleotides: TGCAGCGCTGCGGACCTCTATGGCTACACCTTC. Protein sequence: CSAADLYGYTF. The chain joins TRBV29-1 to TRBJ1-2; D not certain. Trimming took off 7 bases at V and 4 bases at J, with 10 bases between the two ends. CDR3 size: 11 residues. The germline gives CDR1 SQVTM, CDR2 ANQGSEA. The full variable domain, rest sourced from reference TRBV29-1 and TRBJ1-2, is SAVISQKPSRDICQRGTSLTIQCQVDSQVTMMFWYRQQPGQSLTLIATANQGSEATYESGFVIDKFPISRPNLTFSTLTVSNMSPEDSSIYLCSAADLYGYTFGSGTRLTVV.

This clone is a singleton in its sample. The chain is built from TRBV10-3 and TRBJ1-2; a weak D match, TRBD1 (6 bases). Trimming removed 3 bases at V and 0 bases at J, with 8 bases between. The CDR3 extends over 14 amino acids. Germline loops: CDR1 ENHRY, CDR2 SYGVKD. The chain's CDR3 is CAISDAGANYGYTF. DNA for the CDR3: TGTGCCATCAGTGACGCAGGGGCTAACTATGGCTACACCTTC.

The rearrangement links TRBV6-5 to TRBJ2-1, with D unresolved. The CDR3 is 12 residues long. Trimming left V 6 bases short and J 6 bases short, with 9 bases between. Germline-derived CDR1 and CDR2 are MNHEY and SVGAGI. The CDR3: CASRRPSNEQFF. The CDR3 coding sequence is TGTGCCAGCAGACGGCCTTCCAATGAGCAGTTCTTC.

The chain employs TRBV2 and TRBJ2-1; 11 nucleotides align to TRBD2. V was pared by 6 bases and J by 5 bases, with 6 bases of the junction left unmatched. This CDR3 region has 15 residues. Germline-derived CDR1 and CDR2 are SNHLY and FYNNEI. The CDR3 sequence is CASRATSGGNNEQFF. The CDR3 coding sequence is TGTGCCAGCAGGGCAACTAGCGGGGGAAACAATGAGCAGTTCTTC.

CDR3 sequence: CACEGGLGLEQYF. CDR3 DNA: TGTGCCTGCGAGGGCGGGTTGGGGCTCGAGCAGTACTTC. J is TRBJ2-7 and V is TRBV30, with D tentatively TRBD1 or TRBD2 (5 bases each). There are 13 residues in the CDR3. Trimming shortened V by 6 bases and J by 6 bases, and 18 bases separated the two germline ends. Germline V gene data show CDR1 as GTSNPN and CDR2 as SVGIG (reference sequence).

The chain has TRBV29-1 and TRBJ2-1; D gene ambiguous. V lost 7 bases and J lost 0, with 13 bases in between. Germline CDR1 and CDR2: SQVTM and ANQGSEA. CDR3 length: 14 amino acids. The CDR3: CSAQPRSSYNEQFF. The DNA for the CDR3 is TGCAGCGCCCAACCCCGTAGCTCCTACAATGAGCAGTTCTTC.

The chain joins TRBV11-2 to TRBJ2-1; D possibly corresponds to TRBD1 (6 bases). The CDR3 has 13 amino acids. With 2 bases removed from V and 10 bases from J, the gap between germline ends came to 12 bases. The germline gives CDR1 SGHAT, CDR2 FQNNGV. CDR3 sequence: CASSLNRAGEQFF. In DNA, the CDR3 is TGTGCCAGCAGCTTAAACAGGGCTGGCGAGCAGTTCTTC.

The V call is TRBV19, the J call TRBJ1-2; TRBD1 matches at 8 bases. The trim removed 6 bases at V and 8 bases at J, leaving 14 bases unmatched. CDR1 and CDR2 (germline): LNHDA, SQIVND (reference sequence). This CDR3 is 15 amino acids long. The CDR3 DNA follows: TGTGCCAGTAGCTCCGGGGGGACAGGATCTTTGGGCTACACCTTC. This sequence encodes CASSSGGTGSLGYTF.

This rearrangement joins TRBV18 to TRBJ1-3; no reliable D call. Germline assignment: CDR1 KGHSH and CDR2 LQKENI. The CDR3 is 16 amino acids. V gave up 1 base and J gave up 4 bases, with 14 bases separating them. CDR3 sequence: CASSPRQDLMGNTIYF. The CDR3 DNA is TGTGCCAGCTCACCACGGCAGGACCTTATGGGAAACACCATATATTTT.

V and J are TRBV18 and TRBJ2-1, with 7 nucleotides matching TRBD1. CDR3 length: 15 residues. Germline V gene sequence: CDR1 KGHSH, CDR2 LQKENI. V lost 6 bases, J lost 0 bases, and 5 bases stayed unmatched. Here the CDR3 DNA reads TGTGCCAGCTCCGGGACAGACAGCTCCTACAATGAGCAGTTCTTC. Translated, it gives CASSGTDSSYNEQFF.

The CDR3 is CASRPRASGLNEQFF. CDR3 DNA sequence: TGTGCCAGCCGCCCCCGGGCTAGCGGACTCAATGAGCAGTTCTTC. V and J are TRBV6-6 and TRBJ2-1; 7 bases agree with TRBD2. The V and J ends lost 8 bases and 6 bases, in that order; junction bases with no gene match: 13. Germline V gene sequence: CDR1 MNHNY, CDR2 SVGAGI (reference sequence). The CDR3 runs to 15 residues.

The CDR3: CASSETGETQYF. The CDR3 nucleotides read TGTGCCAGCAGCGAGACGGGGGAGACCCAGTACTTC. The V gene is TRBV6-1, the J gene TRBJ2-5; perhaps TRBD2 as D (5 bases). This CDR3 region has 12 residues. Germline V gene data show CDR1 as MNHNS and CDR2 as SASEGT. Between the trimmed V and J ends, which lost 6 bases and 5 bases, there was a span of 10 bases.

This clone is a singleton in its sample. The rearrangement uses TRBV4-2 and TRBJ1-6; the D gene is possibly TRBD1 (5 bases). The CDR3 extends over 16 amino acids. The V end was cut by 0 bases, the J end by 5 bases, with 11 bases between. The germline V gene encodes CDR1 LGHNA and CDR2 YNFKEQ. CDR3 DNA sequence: TGTGCCAGCAGCCAAGATCCAGGGCGCGATAATTCACCCCTCCACTTT. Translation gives CASSQDPGRDNSPLHF.

The CDR3 sequence is CATKYERVQETQYF. The DNA of the CDR3 is TGTGCCACGAAGTATGAGCGGGTCCAAGAGACCCAGTACTTC. J is TRBJ2-5 and V is TRBV10-3, with D perhaps matching TRBD2 (6 bases). The CDR3 has 14 residues. Germline CDR1 and CDR2: ENHRY and SYGVKD. Trimming stripped 10 bases from V and 1 base from J, with 16 bases between.

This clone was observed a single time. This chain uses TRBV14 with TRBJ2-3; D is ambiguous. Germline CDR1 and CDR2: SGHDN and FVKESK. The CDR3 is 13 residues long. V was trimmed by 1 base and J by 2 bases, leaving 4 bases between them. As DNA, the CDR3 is TGTGCCAGCAGCCAAGCCAACACAGATACGCAGTATTTT. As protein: CASSQANTDTQYF.